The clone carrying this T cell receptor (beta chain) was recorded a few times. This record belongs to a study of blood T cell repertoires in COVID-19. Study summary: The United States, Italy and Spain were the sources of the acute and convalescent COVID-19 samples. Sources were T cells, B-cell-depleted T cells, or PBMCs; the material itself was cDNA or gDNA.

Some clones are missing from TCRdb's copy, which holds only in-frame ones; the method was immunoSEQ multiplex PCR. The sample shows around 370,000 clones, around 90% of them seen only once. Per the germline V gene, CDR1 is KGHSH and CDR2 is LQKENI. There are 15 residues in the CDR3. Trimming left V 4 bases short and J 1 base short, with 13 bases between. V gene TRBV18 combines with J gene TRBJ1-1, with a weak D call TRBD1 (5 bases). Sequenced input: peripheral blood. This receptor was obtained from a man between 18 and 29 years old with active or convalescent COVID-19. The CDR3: CASSLHGGENTEAFF. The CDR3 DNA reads TGTGCCAGCTCACTCCATGGGGGGGAGAACACTGAAGCTTTCTTT.